A selection of T cell receptor beta chains follows, all from one sample in a study of CD8 T cells in ankylosing spondylitis. TCRdb fed the 5' RACE reads into MiXCR, producing one record per CDR3 protein. The sample shows about 330,000 distinct CDR3 sequences, 8% of them seen only once. What was sequenced was blood, either unsorted or a sorted T cell fraction (not recorded which). The source is a male donor with ankylosing spondylitis. Both conserved end residues are part of each CDR3. A D gene is named only where the DNA matches it firmly. Size is stated for part of the rows, as once, few or many counts, or as a class when the clone is expanded.

clone size: few; V gene: TRBV7-3; D gene: .; J gene: TRBJ2-2; CDR3 protein: CASSGTHSTGELFF; CDR3 DNA: TGTGCCAGCAGCGGGACCCACTCCACCGGGGAGCTGTTTTTT
clone size: many; V gene: TRBV4-3; D gene: .; J gene: TRBJ1-5; CDR3 protein: CASSQVRNQPQHF; CDR3 DNA: TGCGCCAGCAGCCAAGTAAGGAATCAGCCCCAGCATTTT
clone size: .; V gene: TRBV4-3; D gene: .; J gene: TRBJ1-6; CDR3 protein: CASSQSGSPLHF; CDR3 DNA: TGCGCCAGCAGCCAGAGTGGGTCACCCCTCCACTTT
clone size: .; V gene: TRBV5-6; D gene: .; J gene: TRBJ2-1; CDR3 protein: CASRARDWAYNEQFF; CDR3 DNA: TGTGCCAGCAGGGCCCGGGACTGGGCCTACAATGAGCAGTTCTTC
clone size: many; V gene: TRBV10-3; D gene: .; J gene: TRBJ2-3; CDR3 protein: CAISEPERGTQYF; CDR3 DNA: TGTGCCATCAGTGAGCCCGAGCGAGGGACGCAGTATTTT
clone size: .; V gene: TRBV27; D gene: .; J gene: TRBJ2-2; CDR3 protein: CASSLEVGRNTGELFF; CDR3 DNA: TGTGCCAGCAGTTTAGAGGTGGGACGGAACACCGGGGAGCTGTTTTTT
clone size: many; V gene: TRBV6-2/TRBV6-3; D gene: .; J gene: TRBJ2-5; CDR3 protein: CASSWTVYQETQYF; CDR3 DNA: TGTGCCAGCAGTTGGACAGTGTACCAAGAGACCCAGTACTTC
clone size: .; V gene: TRBV29-1; D gene: TRBD1; J gene: TRBJ2-3; CDR3 protein: CSVETDRVDTQYF; CDR3 DNA: TGCAGCGTTGAGACGGACAGGGTAGATACGCAGTATTTT
clone size: few; V gene: TRBV29-1; D gene: TRBD1; J gene: TRBJ1-1; CDR3 protein: CSVTGVEAFF; CDR3 DNA: TGCAGCGTGACAGGGGTTGAAGCTTTCTTT
clone size: few; V gene: TRBV5-1; D gene: TRBD2; J gene: TRBJ2-5; CDR3 protein: CASSAGDFTTKARETQYF; CDR3 DNA: TGCGCCAGCAGCGCGGGGGATTTCACCACCAAGGCGCGAGAGACCCAGTACTTC
clone size: many; V gene: TRBV4-1; D gene: .; J gene: TRBJ1-6; CDR3 protein: CASSQQESPLHF; CDR3 DNA: TGCGCCAGCAGCCAGCAGGAGTCACCCCTCCACTTT
clone size: few; V gene: TRBV20-1; D gene: .; J gene: TRBJ1-5; CDR3 protein: CSASPGVNNQPQHF; CDR3 DNA: TGCAGTGCTAGCCCGGGGGTAAACAATCAGCCCCAGCATTTT
clone size: few; V gene: TRBV7-2; D gene: TRBD1; J gene: TRBJ1-2; CDR3 protein: CASSLDRVAEGYTF; CDR3 DNA: TGTGCCAGCAGCCTCGACAGGGTCGCGGAGGGCTACACCTTC
clone size: many; V gene: TRBV25-1; D gene: .; J gene: TRBJ2-1; CDR3 protein: CASRGELAHSYNEQFF; CDR3 DNA: TGTGCCAGCAGGGGAGAGCTAGCGCACTCCTACAATGAGCAGTTCTTC
clone size: few; V gene: TRBV6-2/TRBV6-3; D gene: TRBD1; J gene: TRBJ2-6; CDR3 protein: CASRTGTGVSGANVLTF; CDR3 DNA: TGTGCCAGCAGAACCGGGACAGGGGTCTCTGGGGCCAACGTCCTGACTTTC
clone size: few; V gene: TRBV7-2; D gene: TRBD2; J gene: TRBJ2-7; CDR3 protein: CASSSGGGLLREQYF; CDR3 DNA: TGTGCCAGCAGCTCGGGGGGAGGGCTACTGCGGGAGCAGTACTTC
clone size: few; V gene: TRBV20-1; D gene: .; J gene: TRBJ2-7; CDR3 protein: CSAQRQATYEQYF; CDR3 DNA: TGCAGTGCCCAACGCCAGGCCACCTACGAGCAGTACTTC
clone size: .; V gene: TRBV12-3/TRBV12-4; D gene: .; J gene: TRBJ1-1; CDR3 protein: CASSLAGRGWTEAFF; CDR3 DNA: TGTGCCAGCAGTTTAGCGGGGAGGGGGTGGACTGAAGCTTTCTTT
clone size: .; V gene: TRBV20-1; D gene: .; J gene: TRBJ2-3; CDR3 protein: CSASSADTQYF; CDR3 DNA: TGCAGTGCTAGCAGCGCAGATACGCAGTATTTT
clone size: .; V gene: TRBV7-3; D gene: .; J gene: TRBJ2-7; CDR3 protein: CASSPTSGNSYEQYF; CDR3 DNA: TGTGCCAGCAGCCCGACGAGCGGAAACTCCTACGAGCAGTACTTC
clone size: .; V gene: TRBV5-6; D gene: .; J gene: TRBJ2-5; CDR3 protein: CASSLVGRGRETQYF; CDR3 DNA: TGTGCCAGCAGCTTAGTGGGCAGGGGTCGGGAGACCCAGTACTTC
clone size: .; V gene: TRBV20-1; D gene: TRBD1; J gene: TRBJ2-3; CDR3 protein: CSAKNPIPGQGVTDTQYF; CDR3 DNA: TGCAGTGCTAAAAATCCTATACCGGGACAGGGGGTGACAGATACGCAGTATTTT
clone size: few; V gene: TRBV6-1; D gene: .; J gene: TRBJ2-5; CDR3 protein: CASSEPGWTTQETQYF; CDR3 DNA: TGTGCCAGCAGTGAGCCGGGGTGGACGACGCAAGAGACCCAGTACTTC
clone size: many; V gene: TRBV7-9; D gene: .; J gene: TRBJ1-1; CDR3 protein: CASTLITITEAFF; CDR3 DNA: TGTGCCAGCACCTTAATAACGATCACTGAAGCTTTCTTT
clone size: many; V gene: TRBV19; D gene: .; J gene: TRBJ1-5; CDR3 protein: CASSIWDSNQPQHF; CDR3 DNA: TGTGCCAGTAGTATATGGGATTCCAATCAGCCCCAGCATTTT
clone size: .; V gene: TRBV28; D gene: .; J gene: TRBJ1-5; CDR3 protein: CASRSGNQPQHF; CDR3 DNA: TGTGCCAGTCGTAGTGGTAATCAGCCCCAGCATTTT
clone size: few; V gene: TRBV10-1; D gene: TRBD2; J gene: TRBJ2-7; CDR3 protein: CASSDHPGLASHEQYF; CDR3 DNA: TGCGCCAGCAGTGACCATCCGGGACTAGCATCTCACGAGCAGTACTTC
clone size: many; V gene: TRBV7-8; D gene: .; J gene: TRBJ2-7; CDR3 protein: CASSLAEPYEQYF; CDR3 DNA: TGTGCCAGCAGCTTAGCTGAACCCTACGAGCAGTACTTC
clone size: many; V gene: TRBV4-1; D gene: .; J gene: TRBJ2-7; CDR3 protein: CASSHVRGLRGYEQYF; CDR3 DNA: TGCGCCAGCAGCCATGTCAGAGGATTGAGGGGATACGAGCAGTACTTC
clone size: .; V gene: TRBV20-1; D gene: .; J gene: TRBJ2-7; CDR3 protein: CSASGRRLGEQYF; CDR3 DNA: TGCAGTGCTAGTGGTCGGAGACTGGGCGAGCAGTACTTC
clone size: few; V gene: TRBV14; D gene: TRBD1; J gene: TRBJ1-6; CDR3 protein: CASSQVRGSSPLHF; CDR3 DNA: TGTGCCAGCAGCCAAGTCAGGGGGAGTTCACCCCTCCACTTT
clone size: few; V gene: TRBV6-5; D gene: .; J gene: TRBJ1-1; CDR3 protein: CASSYETGNTEAFF; CDR3 DNA: TGTGCCAGCAGTTACGAAACGGGGAACACTGAAGCTTTCTTT
clone size: .; V gene: TRBV3-1; D gene: .; J gene: TRBJ2-1; CDR3 protein: CASSYWAGYNEQFF; CDR3 DNA: TGTGCCAGCAGCTACTGGGCGGGTTACAATGAGCAGTTCTTC
clone size: .; V gene: TRBV28; D gene: .; J gene: TRBJ2-7; CDR3 protein: CASRPRRGVAYEQYF; CDR3 DNA: TGTGCCAGCAGACCCAGGAGGGGGGTTGCCTACGAGCAGTACTTC
clone size: many; V gene: TRBV29-1; D gene: TRBD1; J gene: TRBJ2-2; CDR3 protein: CSVLDRENTGELFF; CDR3 DNA: TGCAGCGTTTTAGACAGGGAGAACACCGGGGAGCTGTTTTTT
clone size: .; V gene: TRBV28; D gene: .; J gene: TRBJ1-4; CDR3 protein: CASSSPVTNEKLFF; CDR3 DNA: TGTGCCAGCTCTTCCCCAGTTACGAATGAAAAACTGTTTTTT
clone size: .; V gene: TRBV10-3; D gene: .; J gene: TRBJ2-7; CDR3 protein: CATQEGLIEGQYF; CDR3 DNA: TGTGCCACCCAAGAAGGACTTATCGAAGGGCAGTACTTC
clone size: .; V gene: TRBV9; D gene: TRBD2; J gene: TRBJ2-2; CDR3 protein: CASSVVGSGRDNTGELFF; CDR3 DNA: TGTGCCAGCAGCGTAGTAGGTAGCGGGAGGGATAACACCGGGGAGCTGTTTTTT
clone size: many; V gene: TRBV29-1; D gene: TRBD1; J gene: TRBJ1-6; CDR3 protein: CSVGEGQNNSPLHF; CDR3 DNA: TGCAGCGTAGGAGAGGGACAGAATAATTCACCCCTCCACTTT
clone size: few; V gene: TRBV27; D gene: TRBD2; J gene: TRBJ2-7; CDR3 protein: CASSPSGGKYF; CDR3 DNA: TGTGCCAGCAGTCCCAGCGGGGGGAAGTACTTC
clone size: many; V gene: TRBV7-2; D gene: .; J gene: TRBJ2-1; CDR3 protein: CASSLDQGSRVQFF; CDR3 DNA: TGTGCCAGCAGCTTAGATCAGGGCTCAAGGGTGCAGTTCTTC